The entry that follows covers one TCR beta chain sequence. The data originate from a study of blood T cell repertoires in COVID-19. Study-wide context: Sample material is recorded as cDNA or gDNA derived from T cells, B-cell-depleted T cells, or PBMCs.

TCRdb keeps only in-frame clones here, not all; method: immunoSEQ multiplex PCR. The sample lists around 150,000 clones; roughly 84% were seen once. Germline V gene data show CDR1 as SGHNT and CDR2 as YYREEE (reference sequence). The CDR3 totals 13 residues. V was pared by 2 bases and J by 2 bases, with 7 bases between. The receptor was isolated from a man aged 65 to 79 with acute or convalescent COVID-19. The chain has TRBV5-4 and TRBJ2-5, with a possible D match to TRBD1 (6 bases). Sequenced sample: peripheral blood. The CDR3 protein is CASSLDRQETQYF. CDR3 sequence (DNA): TGTGCCAGCAGCTTAGACAGGCAAGAGACCCAGTACTTC.